These 23 T cell receptor beta chains were all obtained from the same sample, sequenced in a study of Ad26.COV2.S vaccination and SARS-CoV-2 variants. Treatment here: around 19 received Ad26.COV2.S at low or high dose, single or two shots; roughly five received placebo; per-sample allocation not given. The samples were gathered on day 63 after the first injection of vaccine or placebo. Method: immunoSEQ multiplex PCR; TCRdb's copy keeps in-frame clones and lacks some. Among about 390,000 clones listed, around 85% were seen once. The specimen was peripheral blood, collected in a trial of Ad26.COV2.S vaccine versus placebo. These receptors came from a person between 18 and 65 years old who received the Ad26.COV2.S COVID-19 vaccine or a placebo.

The chain uses TRBV9 and TRBJ2-2; no clear D gene. Trimming took off 0 bases at V and 6 bases at J, with 3 bases between the two ends. The CDR3 totals 12 residues. The germline gives CDR1 SGDLS, CDR2 YYNGEE. The CDR3 sequence: CASSVVAGELFF. The CDR3 region has the DNA TGTGCCAGCAGCGTAGTAGCCGGGGAGCTGTTTTTT.

V gene TRBV11-2 combines with J gene TRBJ1-1; 8 bases align to TRBD1. The trim removed 1 base at V and 0 bases at J, leaving 13 bases unmatched. Germline CDR1 reads SGHAT; CDR2 reads FQNNGV. The CDR3 is made up of 19 amino acids. The CDR3 nucleotides are TGTGCCAGCAGCTTAGCCCGTCAGGGACAGGACCTCATGAACACTGAAGCTTTCTTT. It encodes CASSLARQGQDLMNTEAFF.

The V and J genes are TRBV30 and TRBJ2-7; TRBD2 matches at 8 bases. Per germline, CDR1 GTSNPN and CDR2 SVGIG (reference sequence). The CDR3 is 14 residues long. The V and J ends lost 4 bases and 7 bases, in that order; junction bases with no gene match: 12. The CDR3 here is CAWTPYGGANEQYF. The DNA for the CDR3 is TGTGCCTGGACCCCCTACGGGGGGGCCAATGAGCAGTACTTC.

CDR3 residues: CASSSGGTSLTPTNLEQYF. Here the CDR3 DNA reads TGCGCCAGCAGCTCGGGGGGGACATCCCTTACCCCGACTAATCTCGAGCAGTACTTC. This chain joins TRBV5-1 and TRBJ2-7; 8 positions match TRBD2. Germline CDR1 reads SGHRS; CDR2 reads YFSETQ. The CDR3 has 19 amino acids. After removal of 3 bases from V and 6 bases from J, the junction contained 23 bases not matched to a gene.

This clone appeared a single time. The chain couples TRBV5-6 to TRBJ1-2; TRBD1 might be the D (5 bases). CDR3 length: 15 residues. V lost 4 bases and J 7 bases, leaving 20 bases between the germline ends. Germline CDR1 and CDR2: SGHDT and YYEEEE. CDR3 loop: CASSAGYRPSGGYTF. CDR3 DNA sequence: TGTGCCAGCAGCGCTGGGTACAGGCCATCGGGTGGCTACACCTTC.

The chain joins TRBV7-9 to TRBJ1-2; D might be TRBD1 (5 bases). Trimming pared 5 bases from V and 0 bases from J, leaving 22 bases between. The V gene's germline CDR1 is SEHNR and CDR2 FQNEAQ (reference sequence). The CDR3 length is 18 residues. The CDR3 loop is CASSASSLSGQTNYGYTF. CDR3 DNA: TGTGCCAGCAGCGCCTCATCCCTGAGCGGACAAACTAACTATGGCTACACCTTC.

J is TRBJ1-2 and V is TRBV5-6; no clear D. The ends were cut back, 0 bases at V and 3 bases at J, with 6 bases in the middle. Looked up from germline, CDR1 is SGHDT and CDR2 is YYEEEE. CDR3 length: 13 residues. DNA for the CDR3: TGTGCCAGCAGCTTGGGACAAGACTATGGCTACACCTTC. This gives the protein CASSLGQDYGYTF.

This chain links TRBV2 with TRBJ1-1, with D maybe TRBD1 (5 bases). Trimming took 7 bases from V and 2 from J, leaving 11 bases between them. The CDR3 contains 13 residues. CDR1 is SNHLY and CDR2 is FYNNEI in the germline V gene. CDR3 nucleotide sequence: TGTGCCAGCAATACAGGTCTAAACACTGAAGCTTTCTTT. Translating it yields CASNTGLNTEAFF. The variable domain in full, completed from reference TRBV2 and TRBJ1-1, reads EPEVTQTPSHQVTQMGQEVILRCVPISNHLYFYWYRQILGQKVEFLVSFYNNEISEKSEIFDDQFSVERPDGSNFTLKIRSTKLEDSAMYFCASNTGLNTEAFFGQGTRLTVV.

This chain joins TRBV6-2 or TRBV6-3 and TRBJ2-1; 9 positions match TRBD2. Germline V gene data show CDR1 as MNHEY and CDR2 as SVGEGT. Germline trimming cut 2 bases from V and 4 bases from J; bases unmatched to any gene: 3. The CDR3 is made up of 15 amino acids. CDR3 nucleotide sequence: TGTGCCAGCAGTTACCTAGCGGGATCTTACAATGAGCAGTTCTTC. It encodes CASSYLAGSYNEQFF.

The rearrangement uses TRBV18 and TRBJ2-7; 8 bases map to TRBD2. V shed 3 bases, J shed 3 bases, and the junction held 7 bases outside the gene matches. CDR3 length: 15 residues. CDR1 KGHSH and CDR2 LQKENI come from the germline V gene. The CDR3 loop is CASSPEPGGDYEQYF. In nucleotides, the CDR3 is TGTGCCAGCTCACCGGAACCGGGAGGGGACTACGAGCAGTACTTC.

V is TRBV12-3 or TRBV12-4 and J is TRBJ2-1; no firm D call. Trimming took off 2 bases at V and 8 bases at J, with 10 bases between the two ends. This CDR3 contains 13 residues. The CDR3 DNA sequence: TGTGCCAGCAGTTTAAAATCTGGGTATGAGCAGTTCTTC. Residues: CASSLKSGYEQFF.

The V gene is TRBV6-5, the J gene TRBJ1-6; D may be TRBD1 (5 bases). V was cut by 0 bases and J by 5 bases, with 11 bases left in between. Germline V gene sequence: CDR1 MNHEY, CDR2 SVGAGI. The CDR3 totals 16 residues. Here the CDR3 reads CASSYSLGPHNSPLHF. CDR3 in DNA: TGTGCCAGCAGTTACTCATTGGGACCGCATAATTCACCCCTCCACTTT.

The genes are TRBV3-1 (or the pseudogene TRBV3-2) and TRBJ2-4; weak D call: TRBD1 (7 bases). Germline assignment: CDR1 LGHDT and CDR2 YNNKEL (reference sequence). The length of the CDR3 is 18 residues. The V gene lost 0 bases and the J gene lost 1 base, with 16 bases spanning the gap. CDR3 DNA: TGTGCCAGCAGCCAAGATATTTGGAGGGGGCCTGCCAAAAACATTCAGTACTTC. This gives the protein CASSQDIWRGPAKNIQYF.

The chain recombines TRBV5-5 with TRBJ1-1; D possibly corresponds to TRBD1 (6 bases). Germline CDR1 reads SGHKS; CDR2 reads YYEKEE (reference sequence). V was shortened by 1 base and J by 3 bases, with 7 bases between the two germline ends. This CDR3 has 13 residues. CDR3 residues: CASSLRTDTEAFF. DNA of the CDR3: TGTGCCAGCAGCTTGAGGACAGACACTGAAGCTTTCTTT.

V and J are TRBV7-9 and TRBJ2-3, with D possibly being TRBD1 (5 bases). Germline values: CDR1 SEHNR, CDR2 FQNEAQ (reference sequence). Trimming removed 2 bases from V and 0 bases from J, with 9 bases in between. This CDR3 has 15 amino acids. The CDR3 DNA is TGTGCCAGCAGCTTAAGGCAGGGCAGCACAGATACGCAGTATTTT. It encodes CASSLRQGSTDTQYF.

This sequence joins TRBV5-6 and TRBJ2-5; 14 nucleotides align to TRBD2. CDR1 and CDR2 from the germline V gene are SGHDT and YYEEEE. V lost 3 bases and J lost 4; bases outside the gene matches: 2. This CDR3 is built from 15 residues. CDR3 protein: CASSWGTSGGETQYF. The DNA of the CDR3 is TGTGCCAGCAGCTGGGGGACTAGCGGGGGAGAGACCCAGTACTTC.

The chain couples TRBV15 to TRBJ2-3; 12 bases align to TRBD2. With V trimmed by 2 bases and J by 2 bases, 8 bases remained unmatched. The CDR3 has 18 residues. From germline, CDR1 is LNHNV and CDR2 YYDKDF (reference sequence). CDR3 protein: CATSRLAGGRGYTDTQYF. The CDR3 coding sequence is TGTGCCACCAGCAGACTAGCGGGGGGGCGGGGATACACAGATACGCAGTATTTT. Complete variable domain (other parts from reference TRBV15 and TRBJ2-3): DAMVIQNPRYQVTQFGKPVTLSCSQTLNHNVMYWYQQKSSQAPKLLFHYYDKDFNNEADTPDNFQSRRPNTSFCFLDIRSPGLGDTAMYLCATSRLAGGRGYTDTQYFGPGTRLTVL.

The rearrangement joins TRBV19 to TRBJ2-1; no clear D. CDR1 and CDR2 (germline): LNHDA, SQIVND (reference sequence). Trimming removed 0 bases at V and 6 bases at J, with 6 bases between. The CDR3 covers 13 residues. The CDR3 nucleotides read TGTGCCAGTAGTATAGAACCCGGCAATGAGCAGTTCTTC. This codes for CASSIEPGNEQFF.

The CDR3, as DNA: TGCGCCAGCAGCTCTGCCGGAGCGGGGGCGCGGGAGACCCAGTACTTC. It encodes CASSSAGAGARETQYF. The chain employs TRBV5-1 and TRBJ2-5, with 8 bases that match TRBD2. The germline CDR1 and CDR2 sequences are SGHRS and YFSETQ. V lost 3 bases to trimming and J lost 5 bases; unmatched junction nucleotides: 12. This CDR3 region has 16 residues.

The rearrangement uses TRBV6-5 and TRBJ1-2; TRBD1 might be the D (5 bases). Germline values: CDR1 MNHEY, CDR2 SVGAGI. The CDR3 has 15 residues. V was shortened by 0 bases and J by 8 bases, with 16 bases between the two germline ends. CDR3 DNA sequence: TGTGCCAGCAGTTACTCGGTTTTCCGGGGCCGCGGCTACACCTTC. This translates into CASSYSVFRGRGYTF.

The chain employs TRBV12-3 or TRBV12-4 and TRBJ1-1; D not resolved. The CDR3 extends over 12 amino acids. Trimming removed 3 bases from V and 4 bases from J, with 6 bases in between. As DNA, the CDR3 is TGTGCCAGCAGTTTTCGGGGCACTGAAGCTTTCTTT. Protein sequence: CASSFRGTEAFF.

This chain uses TRBV5-4 with TRBJ2-1, with 8 bases identical to TRBD2. Trimming at V came to 4 bases and at J to 3 bases, leaving 6 bases not matched to a gene. Germline V gives CDR1 SGHNT, CDR2 YYREEE (reference sequence). The CDR3 is 15 residues long. CDR3 protein: CASSPPSGFYNEQFF. The DNA of the CDR3 is TGTGCCAGCAGCCCTCCTAGCGGGTTCTACAATGAGCAGTTCTTC.

The chain is built from TRBV27 and TRBJ2-7, with TRBD2 as a possible D gene (5 bases). V shed 3 bases and J shed 2 bases, with 11 bases lying between them. CDR1 and CDR2 from the germline V gene are MNHEY and SMNVEV (reference sequence). This CDR3 comprises 14 residues. For the CDR3, the DNA is TGTGCCAGCAGTTTCGGGGTAGGCACCTACGAGCAGTACTTC. Translating it yields CASSFGVGTYEQYF.